Listed below are T cell receptor beta chains from one sample, sequenced in a study of T cells in Graves' hyperthyroidism and ophthalmopathy. TCRdb fed the multiplex PCR reads into MiXCR, producing one record per CDR3 protein. The sample shows about 610,000 distinct CDR3 sequences, around 16% of them seen only once. Sequencing was performed on blood. All receptors come from a woman aged 40 to 55 with Graves' ophthalmopathy. CDR3s include the opening cysteine and the closing phenylalanine or tryptophan. A D gene is named only where the DNA matches it firmly. The size entry is marked missing in some rows and otherwise reads once, few, many or a size class.

v_gene: TRBV20-1; j_gene: TRBJ2-1; abundance: -; d_gene: -; CDR3nt: TGCAGTGTGTACGGGGTCTCTAATGAGCAGTTCTTC; CDR3aa: CSVYGVSNEQFF
v_gene: TRBV20-1; j_gene: TRBJ2-7; abundance: many; d_gene: -; CDR3nt: TGCAGTGCTAGTCCCCTCGGCGAGCAGTACTTC; CDR3aa: CSASPLGEQYF
v_gene: TRBV4-1; j_gene: TRBJ2-7; abundance: many; d_gene: TRBD1; CDR3nt: TGCGCCAGCAGCTTAGCGCCGGACAGGGTGTACGAGCAGTACTTC; CDR3aa: CASSLAPDRVYEQYF
v_gene: TRBV28; j_gene: TRBJ2-2; abundance: -; d_gene: -; CDR3nt: TGTGCCAGCCAGTGGGGGTCGACCGGGGAGCTGTTTTTT; CDR3aa: CASQWGSTGELFF
v_gene: TRBV20-1; j_gene: TRBJ2-7; abundance: many; d_gene: TRBD1; CDR3nt: TGCAGTGCCCCATCCCGCCGACAGGGGTTTTCCTACGAGCAGTACTTC; CDR3aa: CSAPSRRQGFSYEQYF
v_gene: TRBV5-1; j_gene: TRBJ2-2; abundance: -; d_gene: TRBD2; CDR3nt: TGCGCCAGCAGCTTGGCTAGCGGGAGTGGCGGGGAGCTGTTTTTT; CDR3aa: CASSLASGSGGELFF
v_gene: TRBV30; j_gene: TRBJ2-2; abundance: many; d_gene: -; CDR3nt: TGTGCCTGGATCAGCACCGGGGAGCTGTTTTTT; CDR3aa: CAWISTGELFF
v_gene: TRBV6-6; j_gene: TRBJ2-1; abundance: few; d_gene: -; CDR3nt: TGTGCCAGCAGTTACTCAGGCAGGGGAGAATACAATGAGCAGTTCTTC; CDR3aa: CASSYSGRGEYNEQFF
v_gene: TRBV18; j_gene: TRBJ2-7; abundance: -; d_gene: -; CDR3nt: TGTGCCAGCTCACTGGCCGGGACCAGACTCGCCTACGAGCAGTACTTC; CDR3aa: CASSLAGTRLAYEQYF
v_gene: TRBV30; j_gene: TRBJ2-7; abundance: -; d_gene: -; CDR3nt: TGTGCCTGGAGTGAGGCCTCCGAGCAGTACTTC; CDR3aa: CAWSEASEQYF
v_gene: TRBV28; j_gene: TRBJ2-1; abundance: many; d_gene: -; CDR3nt: TGTGCCAGCACCCTGACGAGGTCCTACAATGAGCAGTTCTTC; CDR3aa: CASTLTRSYNEQFF
v_gene: TRBV20-1; j_gene: TRBJ2-6; abundance: few; d_gene: -; CDR3nt: TGCAGCGCTAAACAATTGGCCGCGAACTCTGGGGCCAACGTCCTGACTTTC; CDR3aa: CSAKQLAANSGANVLTF
v_gene: TRBV11-2; j_gene: TRBJ1-1; abundance: -; d_gene: -; CDR3nt: TGTGCCAGCAGCGCCCCTGGGGGGCGGGGCACTGAAGCTTTCTTT; CDR3aa: CASSAPGGRGTEAFF
v_gene: TRBV12-3/TRBV12-4; j_gene: TRBJ2-5; abundance: many; d_gene: -; CDR3nt: TGTGCCAGCAGTTCCCCTAGATTGGAAGAGACCCAGTACTTC; CDR3aa: CASSSPRLEETQYF
v_gene: TRBV27; j_gene: TRBJ1-1; abundance: few; d_gene: -; CDR3nt: TGTGCCAGCAGTTTATCGTTAACATGGTCTGAAGCTTTCTTT; CDR3aa: CASSLSLTWSEAFF
v_gene: TRBV30; j_gene: TRBJ1-2; abundance: many; d_gene: -; CDR3nt: TGTGCCTGGAGTACGACAGTAGCTGGCTACACCTTC; CDR3aa: CAWSTTVAGYTF
v_gene: TRBV7-8; j_gene: TRBJ2-3; abundance: few; d_gene: TRBD1; CDR3nt: TGTGCCGGCAGCCGACAGGGGACAGATACGCAGTATTTT; CDR3aa: CAGSRQGTDTQYF
v_gene: TRBV6-9; j_gene: TRBJ2-7; abundance: -; d_gene: TRBD2; CDR3nt: TGTGCCAGCAGTTTGGTAGCGGGGACCTACGAGCAGTACTTC; CDR3aa: CASSLVAGTYEQYF
v_gene: TRBV2; j_gene: TRBJ2-1; abundance: few; d_gene: TRBD1; CDR3nt: TGTGCCAGCAGTGCCCAGGGGGTCTACAATGAGCAGTTCTTC; CDR3aa: CASSAQGVYNEQFF
v_gene: TRBV19; j_gene: TRBJ2-1; abundance: -; d_gene: TRBD2; CDR3nt: TGTGCCAGTAGTATCCCTAGCGGGGGGGGTGAGCAGTTCTTC; CDR3aa: CASSIPSGGGEQFF
v_gene: TRBV7-2; j_gene: TRBJ1-1; abundance: many; d_gene: -; CDR3nt: TGTGCCAGCAGCTCCCGGGTCCGGGGCAGCATGAACACTGAAGCTTTCTTT; CDR3aa: CASSSRVRGSMNTEAFF
v_gene: TRBV30; j_gene: TRBJ2-5; abundance: many; d_gene: -; CDR3nt: TGTGCCTGGAGTCGCGCGGGAAGGGGACGTAGAGAGACCCAGTACTTC; CDR3aa: CAWSRAGRGRRETQYF
v_gene: TRBV20-1; j_gene: TRBJ1-1; abundance: -; d_gene: -; CDR3nt: TGCAGTGCTAGACCTCAAGAGGGGGGGCACACTGAAGCTTTCTTT; CDR3aa: CSARPQEGGHTEAFF
v_gene: TRBV11-2; j_gene: TRBJ1-6; abundance: many; d_gene: -; CDR3nt: TGTGCCAGCAGCGACTACGCCCGTAATTCACCCCTCCACTTT; CDR3aa: CASSDYARNSPLHF
v_gene: TRBV28; j_gene: TRBJ1-4; abundance: -; d_gene: -; CDR3nt: TGTGCCAGCAGCTCCGCCGGGGGGCTAGTGTACGGAAAACTGTTTTTT; CDR3aa: CASSSAGGLVYGKLFF
v_gene: TRBV14; j_gene: TRBJ1-3; abundance: -; d_gene: -; CDR3nt: TGTGCCAGCAGTTTATTTGAGGCGACCCCAGGAAACACCATATATTTT; CDR3aa: CASSLFEATPGNTIYF
v_gene: TRBV27; j_gene: TRBJ2-1; abundance: -; d_gene: -; CDR3nt: TGTGCCAGCACCCTAACAGGGAACAATGAGCAGTTCTTC; CDR3aa: CASTLTGNNEQFF
v_gene: TRBV5-1; j_gene: TRBJ1-1; abundance: few; d_gene: -; CDR3nt: TGCGCCAGCAGATCTGGAACCGGCCACACTGAAGCTTTCTTT; CDR3aa: CASRSGTGHTEAFF
v_gene: TRBV5-1; j_gene: TRBJ2-5; abundance: -; d_gene: -; CDR3nt: TGCGCCAGCAGCGAGCCTTTTAGGGTTACGGAGACCCAGTACTTC; CDR3aa: CASSEPFRVTETQYF
v_gene: TRBV28; j_gene: TRBJ2-2; abundance: -; d_gene: TRBD1; CDR3nt: TGTGCCAGCAGACCACAGGGGGCGCGGACCGGGGAGCTGTTTTTT; CDR3aa: CASRPQGARTGELFF
v_gene: TRBV2; j_gene: TRBJ2-2; abundance: many; d_gene: TRBD1; CDR3nt: TGTGCCAGCAGTGAATGGAGGACAGGGCGAGGATCCGGGGAGCTGTTTTTT; CDR3aa: CASSEWRTGRGSGELFF
v_gene: TRBV20-1; j_gene: TRBJ2-1; abundance: many; d_gene: -; CDR3nt: TGCAGTGCTAGTTACAGACAAATCTACAATGAGCAGTTCTTC; CDR3aa: CSASYRQIYNEQFF
v_gene: TRBV20-1; j_gene: TRBJ2-2; abundance: -; d_gene: TRBD2; CDR3nt: TGCAGTGCTAGCGGTTTAGCGGGAACCCCCGGGGAGCTGTTTTTT; CDR3aa: CSASGLAGTPGELFF
v_gene: TRBV6-1; j_gene: TRBJ1-3; abundance: few; d_gene: -; CDR3nt: TGTGCCAGCACCCGGGGATATGGAAACACCATATATTTT; CDR3aa: CASTRGYGNTIYF
v_gene: TRBV6-1; j_gene: TRBJ1-5; abundance: many; d_gene: -; CDR3nt: TGTGCCAGCAGTACCGGTGAGGGTTTTAGCAATCAGCCCCAGCATTTT; CDR3aa: CASSTGEGFSNQPQHF
v_gene: TRBV28; j_gene: TRBJ2-1; abundance: many; d_gene: TRBD1; CDR3nt: TGTGCCAGTACAGGGGATGGCTCCTACAATGAGCAGTTCTTC; CDR3aa: CASTGDGSYNEQFF
v_gene: TRBV30; j_gene: TRBJ1-1; abundance: many; d_gene: -; CDR3nt: TGTGCCTGGAGTGGGGGGAACACTGAAGCTTTCTTT; CDR3aa: CAWSGGNTEAFF
v_gene: TRBV18; j_gene: TRBJ1-2; abundance: few; d_gene: -; CDR3nt: TGTGCCAGCTCGCCAGACTCGGGGAACTATGGCTACACCTTC; CDR3aa: CASSPDSGNYGYTF
v_gene: TRBV7-9; j_gene: TRBJ2-6; abundance: -; d_gene: TRBD1; CDR3nt: TGTGCCAGCAGCTTTCGGACAGGACGCTCTGGGGCCAACGTCCTGACTTTC; CDR3aa: CASSFRTGRSGANVLTF
v_gene: TRBV10-1; j_gene: TRBJ1-6; abundance: many; d_gene: -; CDR3nt: TGCGCCAGCAGTGAGTCTTTGATGGACAATTCACCCCTCCACTTT; CDR3aa: CASSESLMDNSPLHF
v_gene: TRBV30; j_gene: TRBJ2-1; abundance: many; d_gene: -; CDR3nt: TGTGCCTGGAGTCGCGGGACCTACAATGAGCAGTTCTTC; CDR3aa: CAWSRGTYNEQFF
v_gene: TRBV7-9; j_gene: TRBJ1-2; abundance: -; d_gene: TRBD1; CDR3nt: TGTGCCAGCAGCTTAAAGGGACAGGCTAACTATGGCTACACCTTC; CDR3aa: CASSLKGQANYGYTF
v_gene: TRBV19; j_gene: TRBJ2-2; abundance: -; d_gene: TRBD2; CDR3nt: TGTGCCAATAATTGGGCTTGGGGCGGGAGGACGAACACCGGGGAGCTGTTTTTT; CDR3aa: CANNWAWGGRTNTGELFF
v_gene: TRBV5-1; j_gene: TRBJ2-3; abundance: many; d_gene: -; CDR3nt: TGCGCCAGCAGCATGACAGATTGTAGCACAGATACGCAGTATTTT; CDR3aa: CASSMTDCSTDTQYF
v_gene: TRBV2; j_gene: TRBJ1-5; abundance: many; d_gene: -; CDR3nt: TGTGCCAGCAGTGAAACCAGACTTGATCAGCCCCAGCATTTT; CDR3aa: CASSETRLDQPQHF
v_gene: TRBV6-1; j_gene: TRBJ2-2; abundance: -; d_gene: -; CDR3nt: TGTGCCAGCAATCCCCAGGGAACGTACACCGGGGAGCTGTTTTTT; CDR3aa: CASNPQGTYTGELFF
v_gene: TRBV30; j_gene: TRBJ2-6; abundance: -; d_gene: -; CDR3nt: TGTGCCTTCTCAACTTACACGGGGGGGGCCAACGTCCTGACTTTC; CDR3aa: CAFSTYTGGANVLTF
v_gene: TRBV5-1; j_gene: TRBJ2-7; abundance: many; d_gene: -; CDR3nt: TGCGCCAGCAGCTTGGGAGAATACGAGCAGTACTTC; CDR3aa: CASSLGEYEQYF
v_gene: TRBV20-1; j_gene: TRBJ2-3; abundance: -; d_gene: TRBD2; CDR3nt: TGCAGTGCTAGAGATCGACGAGTAGCGGGACTCCCTAGCACAGATACGCAGTATTTT; CDR3aa: CSARDRRVAGLPSTDTQYF
v_gene: TRBV28; j_gene: TRBJ2-2; abundance: few; d_gene: TRBD1; CDR3nt: TGTGCCAGCAGTTTTAGTTCGAACAGGGGGAAAACCGGGGAGCTGTTTTTT; CDR3aa: CASSFSSNRGKTGELFF
v_gene: TRBV2; j_gene: TRBJ2-5; abundance: many; d_gene: TRBD2; CDR3nt: TGTGCCAGCAGGGACCGGACTAGTTTCGAGACCCAGTACTTC; CDR3aa: CASRDRTSFETQYF
v_gene: TRBV15; j_gene: TRBJ1-4; abundance: -; d_gene: TRBD1; CDR3nt: TGTGCCACCAGCGGAACAGGGGGTGGGGAAAAACTGTTTTTT; CDR3aa: CATSGTGGGEKLFF
v_gene: TRBV6-1; j_gene: TRBJ2-5; abundance: few; d_gene: TRBD1; CDR3nt: TGTGCCAGCAGTTCACACCAGGGGGTAGCTCAAGAGACCCAGTACTTC; CDR3aa: CASSSHQGVAQETQYF
v_gene: TRBV12-3/TRBV12-4; j_gene: TRBJ2-7; abundance: few; d_gene: TRBD2; CDR3nt: TGTGCCAGCTCCCCCTCCACAGGACTAGCGACCCATTACGAGCAGTACTTC; CDR3aa: CASSPSTGLATHYEQYF